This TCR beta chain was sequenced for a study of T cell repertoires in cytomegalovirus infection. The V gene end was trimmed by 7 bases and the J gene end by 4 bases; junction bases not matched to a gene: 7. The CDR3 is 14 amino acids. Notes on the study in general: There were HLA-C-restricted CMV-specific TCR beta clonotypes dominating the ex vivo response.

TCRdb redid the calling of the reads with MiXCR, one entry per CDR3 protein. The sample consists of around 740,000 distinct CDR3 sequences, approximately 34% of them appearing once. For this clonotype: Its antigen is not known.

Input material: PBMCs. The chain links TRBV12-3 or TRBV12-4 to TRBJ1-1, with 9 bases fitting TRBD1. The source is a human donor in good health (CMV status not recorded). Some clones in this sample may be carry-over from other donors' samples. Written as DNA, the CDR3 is TGTGCCAGCACCTCGACAGGGGGACTCACTGAAGCTTTCTTT. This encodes CASTSTGGLTEAFF.